This T cell receptor beta chain was sequenced in a study of OX40 agonist ivuxolimab in advanced cancers. Method: immunoSEQ multiplex PCR; TCRdb's copy keeps in-frame clones and lacks some. The profile shows some 100,000 clones, over 75% of them singletons. The CDR3 consists of 14 residues. CDR1 and CDR2 from the germline V gene are SGHDT and YYEEEE. V lost 4 bases, J lost 0 bases, and 9 bases lay in between. The material was CD4+ or CD8+ T cells sorted from blood, obtained in a trial of the OX40 agonist ivuxolimab. The chain has TRBV5-6 and TRBJ2-3; D is uncertain. The receptor's source is an adult with an advanced solid tumor such as melanoma, head and neck, liver or kidney cancer. CDR3 loop: CASSRGASTDTQYF. DNA of the CDR3: TGTGCCAGCAGCAGAGGAGCAAGCACAGATACGCAGTATTTT.